One and the same sample provided the 16 T cell receptor beta chains below, sequenced in a study of shared clonotypes between healthy human individuals. TCRdb's copy holds only in-frame clones and misses some; the assay was immunoSEQ multiplex PCR. The sample includes 1.4 million to 1.5 million clones, more than 95% of them seen just once. Material: naive CD4+ T cells sorted from blood. Subset indicated: CD45RA+ positively selected. Every receptor here comes from a man under 40 in good health.

V and J are TRBV25-1 and TRBJ2-7; 8 nucleotides match TRBD2. Germline loops: CDR1 MGHDK, CDR2 SYGVNS. V dropped 3 bases and J dropped 5; count of bases not matched to a gene: 6. CDR3 length: 14 residues. CDR3 amino acids: CASSDLAGYHEQYF. In DNA, the CDR3 is TGTGCCAGCAGTGATCTAGCGGGCTACCACGAGCAGTACTTC.

This chain links TRBV12-5 with TRBJ2-3, with 13 bases lining up with TRBD2. This CDR3 has 17 residues. Trimming cost V 1 base and J 9 bases; bases outside gene matches: 10. Germline V gene sequence: CDR1 LGHNT, CDR2 FRNRAP. Here the CDR3 reads CASGLAGTSGVSGTQYF. The CDR3 nucleotides read TGTGCTAGTGGTTTGGCAGGGACTAGCGGGGTTTCAGGGACGCAGTATTTT.

This chain uses TRBV5-5 with TRBJ1-2; no definite D call. Germline CDR1 SGHKS, CDR2 YYEKEE (reference sequence). Trimming pared 3 bases from V and 9 bases from J, leaving 15 bases between. The CDR3 runs to 13 residues. The CDR3: CASSSPNGISYTF. The CDR3 DNA follows: TGTGCCAGCAGCTCACCAAACGGGATAAGCTACACCTTC.

This chain joins TRBV28 and TRBJ2-1; 9 bases line up with TRBD1. CDR1 is MDHEN, CDR2 SYDVKM, per germline. CDR3 size: 16 residues. The V and J ends lost 5 bases and 3 bases, in that order; junction bases with no gene match: 8. The CDR3 spells CASSDRTGVRYNEQFF. The CDR3 DNA sequence: TGTGCCAGCAGTGATCGGACAGGGGTTCGCTACAATGAGCAGTTCTTC. The full variable domain, rest sourced from reference TRBV28 and TRBJ2-1, is DVKVTQSSRYLVKRTGEKVFLECVQDMDHENMFWYRQDPGLGLRLIYFSYDVKMKEKGDIPEGYSVSREKKERFSLILESASTNQTSMYLCASSDRTGVRYNEQFFGPGTRLTVL.

The V gene is TRBV7-2, the J gene TRBJ2-7, with 16 bases fitting TRBD2. V was clipped by 4 bases and J by 9 bases; unmatched bases: 15. The CDR3 contains 18 residues. The germline V gene has CDR1 SGHTA and CDR2 FQGNSA. In nucleotides, the CDR3 is TGTGCCAGCAGCTCGCGGGACATGGGACTAGCGGGAGGGCCTTGGCAGTACTTC. Amino acid sequence: CASSSRDMGLAGGPWQYF.

Details on this clone: This specimen includes other DNA sequences encoding the same CDR3. V gene TRBV6-1 combines with J gene TRBJ1-5; D is unresolved. V gave up 4 bases and J gave up 4 bases, with 2 bases separating them. Germline V gene data show CDR1 as MNHNS and CDR2 as SASEGT. This CDR3 contains 11 residues. The CDR3 loop is CASSANQPQHF. CDR3 sequence (DNA): TGTGCCAGCAGTGCAAATCAGCCCCAGCATTTT.

With respect to this clone: The same CDR3 also results from other DNA sequences found in this sample. The rearrangement links TRBV5-4 to TRBJ2-7; the D is unclear. The CDR3 spans 12 residues. Germline V gene data show CDR1 as SGHNT and CDR2 as YYREEE (reference sequence). V was trimmed by 1 base and J by 2 bases, leaving 4 bases between them. CDR3 coding DNA: TGTGCCAGCAGCTTGAGTGCCTACGAGCAGTACTTC. Encoded protein: CASSLSAYEQYF.

The gene calls are TRBV2 and TRBJ2-7; TRBD1 agrees at 10 bases. Germline-derived CDR1 and CDR2 are SNHLY and FYNNEI. CDR3 length equals 16 residues. The junction had 12 bases not matched to a gene; V was cut back by 6 bases and J by 4 bases. The CDR3 DNA sequence: TGTGCCAGCAGCACTTACAAGACAGGGGGCCTTTACGAGCAGTACTTC. Residues: CASSTYKTGGLYEQYF.

The chain links TRBV7-2 to TRBJ1-2; possible D gene TRBD1, 6 bases. The CDR3 is 14 amino acids. With 2 bases removed from V and 6 bases from J, the gap between germline ends came to 13 bases. CDR1 and CDR2 from the germline V gene are SGHTA and FQGNSA. CDR3 bases: TGTGCCAGCAGCTTAAACAGGGTAATTGATGGCTACACCTTC. Protein: CASSLNRVIDGYTF.

The chain carries TRBV5-6 and TRBJ2-1; D might be TRBD2 (5 bases). CDR1 and CDR2 (germline): SGHDT, YYEEEE. The length of the CDR3 is 15 residues. Trimming cost V 4 bases and J 8 bases, with 19 bases left between them. CDR3 coding DNA: TGTGCCAGCAGCCCGGTCGGGGTTCTGGGAGATGAGCAGTTCTTC. This gives the protein CASSPVGVLGDEQFF.

The chain recombines TRBV11-2 with TRBJ1-4; TRBD1 matches at 8 bases. V was clipped by 5 bases and J by 7 bases; unmatched bases: 9. In germline, CDR1 is SGHAT, CDR2 FQNNGV. The CDR3 totals 15 residues. Here the CDR3 reads CASSPQGVSSEKLFF. The CDR3 nucleotides are TGTGCCAGCAGCCCACAGGGGGTATCTAGTGAAAAACTGTTTTTT.

The V gene is TRBV7-2, the J gene TRBJ2-3; D not resolved. Germline V lookup: CDR1 SGHTA, CDR2 FQGNSA. Trimming pared 4 bases from V and 3 bases from J, leaving 11 bases between. There are 14 residues in the CDR3. CDR3 residues: CASSSQTGTDTQYF. CDR3 coding DNA: TGTGCCAGCAGCTCTCAGACTGGGACAGATACGCAGTATTTT.

V gene TRBV18 combines with J gene TRBJ2-5; D not certain. V lost 3 bases and J 5 bases, leaving 22 bases between the germline ends. The germline gives CDR1 KGHSH, CDR2 LQKENI. The CDR3 is 17 amino acids. CDR3 region: CASSPNPGPNIGETQYF. CDR3 sequence (DNA): TGTGCCAGCTCACCTAACCCCGGTCCCAACATAGGGGAGACCCAGTACTTC.

This clone was seen a handful of times. This sequence joins TRBV6-4 and TRBJ2-2; D not resolved. This CDR3 region has 13 residues. CDR1 is MRHNA, CDR2 SNTAGT, per germline. V gave up 2 bases and J gave up 3 bases, with 4 bases separating them. In nucleotides, the CDR3 is TGTGCCAGCAGTGACACGTACACCGGGGAGCTGTTTTTT. Amino acid sequence: CASSDTYTGELFF.

The CDR3 bases are TGTGCCAGCTCCTCGGCCGCCTACGAGCAGTACTTC. Protein: CASSSAAYEQYF. The V gene is TRBV2, the J gene TRBJ2-7; D call uncertain. V lost 8 bases to trimming and J lost 2 bases, with 10 bases between them. Germline V gives CDR1 SNHLY, CDR2 FYNNEI. This CDR3 is 12 amino acids long.

The chain carries TRBV6-1 and TRBJ1-5; D remains ambiguous. V was trimmed by 2 bases and J by 7 bases, leaving 12 bases between them. Germline V gene data show CDR1 as MNHNS and CDR2 as SASEGT. The CDR3 loop spans 14 amino acids. Here the CDR3 DNA reads TGTGCCAGCAGTGAAATAAGGGTAGGGCAGCCCCAGCATTTT. As protein: CASSEIRVGQPQHF.